This note documents a single T cell receptor beta chain sequence. The antigen remains undetermined. Germline V lookup: CDR1 SEHNR, CDR2 FQNEAQ (reference sequence). This CDR3 has 14 amino acids. V shed 4 bases and J 6 bases; nucleotides not matched to a gene: 2. This entry comes from a study of CD8+ T cells in alopecia areata. Looking at the study overall: Using the percentage of affected scalp area, treated patients' severity was scored. Study-level results: Scalp clonality and expanded CD8+ clones among the top 100 showed significant decreases with tofacitinib. Tofacitinib did not eliminate many expanded lesional clones from scalp or blood.

Sequencing relied on a cDNA template that was reverse transcribed from extracted RNA. Sequencing used immunoSEQ multiplex PCR; TCRdb keeps in-frame clones, though not all of them. Of about 110,000 clones in the sample, approximately 51% were seen once. As for treatment: oral pan-JAK inhibitor, 5-10 mg twice daily. V usage is TRBV7-9 and J usage is TRBJ2-3, with 12 nucleotides matching TRBD2. The input for sequencing was CD4+ T cells sorted from blood, taken at week 24, from a patient treated with tofacitinib. This clonotype was sampled from a human donor with alopecia areata. The chain's CDR3 is CASSSGLAGDTQYF. The CDR3 DNA reads TGTGCCAGCAGCTCAGGACTAGCGGGGGATACGCAGTATTTT. Drawing the rest from reference TRBV7-9 and TRBJ2-3, the complete variable domain is DTGVSQNPRHKITKRGQNVTFRCDPISEHNRLYWYRQTLGQGPEFLTYFQNEAQLEKSRLLSDRFSAERPKGSFSTLEIQRTEQGDSAMYLCASSSGLAGDTQYFGPGTRLTVL.